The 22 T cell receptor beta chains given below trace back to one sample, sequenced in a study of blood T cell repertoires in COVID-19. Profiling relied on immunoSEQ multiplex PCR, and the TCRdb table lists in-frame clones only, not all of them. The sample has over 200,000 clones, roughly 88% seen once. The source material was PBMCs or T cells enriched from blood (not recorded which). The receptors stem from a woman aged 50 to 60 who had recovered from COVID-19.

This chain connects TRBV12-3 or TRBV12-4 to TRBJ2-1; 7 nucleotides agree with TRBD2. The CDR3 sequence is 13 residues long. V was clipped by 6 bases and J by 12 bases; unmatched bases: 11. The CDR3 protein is CASSPTGGGRQFF. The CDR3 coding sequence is TGTGCCAGCAGCCCCACTGGGGGGGGGAGGCAGTTCTTC.

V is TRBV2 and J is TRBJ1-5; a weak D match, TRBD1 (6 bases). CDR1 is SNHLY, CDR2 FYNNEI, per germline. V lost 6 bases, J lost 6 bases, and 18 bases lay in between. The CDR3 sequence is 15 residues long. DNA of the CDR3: TGTGCCAGCAGCGGCGGCAGGGGAAGGGGTCAGCCCCAGCATTTT. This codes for CASSGGRGRGQPQHF.

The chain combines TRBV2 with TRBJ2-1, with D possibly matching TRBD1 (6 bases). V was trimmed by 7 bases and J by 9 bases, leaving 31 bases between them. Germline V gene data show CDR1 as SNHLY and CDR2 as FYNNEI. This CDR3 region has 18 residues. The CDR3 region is CASNIHPSTGSSGGEQFF. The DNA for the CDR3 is TGTGCCAGCAATATTCACCCCTCCACAGGGTCCTCCGGAGGTGAGCAGTTCTTC. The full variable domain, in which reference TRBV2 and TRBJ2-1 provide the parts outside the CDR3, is EPEVTQTPSHQVTQMGQEVILRCVPISNHLYFYWYRQILGQKVEFLVSFYNNEISEKSEIFDDQFSVERPDGSNFTLKIRSTKLEDSAMYFCASNIHPSTGSSGGEQFFGPGTRLTVL.

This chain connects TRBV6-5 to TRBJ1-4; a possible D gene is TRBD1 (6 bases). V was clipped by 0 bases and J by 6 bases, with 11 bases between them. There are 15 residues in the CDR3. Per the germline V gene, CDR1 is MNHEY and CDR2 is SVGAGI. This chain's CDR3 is CASSYSGGRDEKLFF. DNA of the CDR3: TGTGCCAGCAGTTACTCGGGGGGGCGAGATGAAAAACTGTTTTTT.

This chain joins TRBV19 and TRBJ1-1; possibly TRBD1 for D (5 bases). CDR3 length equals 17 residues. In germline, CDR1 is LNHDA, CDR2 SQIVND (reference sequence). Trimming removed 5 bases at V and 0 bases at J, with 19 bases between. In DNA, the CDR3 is TGTGCCAGTAGTGAATGGGCAGGCAAAGGGGTGAACACTGAAGCTTTCTTT. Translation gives CASSEWAGKGVNTEAFF.

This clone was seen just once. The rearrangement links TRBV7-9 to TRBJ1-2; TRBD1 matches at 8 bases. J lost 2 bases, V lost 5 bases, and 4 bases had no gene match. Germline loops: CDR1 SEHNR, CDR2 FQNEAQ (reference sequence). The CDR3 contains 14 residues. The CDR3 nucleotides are TGTGCCAGCAGCGGTAACAGGGGGAACTATGGCTACACCTTC. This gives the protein CASSGNRGNYGYTF.

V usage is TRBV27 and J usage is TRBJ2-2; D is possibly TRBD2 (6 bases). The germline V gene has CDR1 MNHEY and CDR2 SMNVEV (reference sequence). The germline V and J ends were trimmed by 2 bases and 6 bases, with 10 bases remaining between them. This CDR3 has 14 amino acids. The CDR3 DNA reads TGTGCCAGCAGTTTAATCGGGAGTTCCGGGGAGCTGTTTTTT. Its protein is CASSLIGSSGELFF.

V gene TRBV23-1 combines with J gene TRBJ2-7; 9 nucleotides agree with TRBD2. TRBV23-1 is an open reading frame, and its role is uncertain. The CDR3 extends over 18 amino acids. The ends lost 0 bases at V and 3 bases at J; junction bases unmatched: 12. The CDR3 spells CASSQSFSLREGLYEQYF. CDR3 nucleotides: TGCGCCAGCAGTCAATCATTTTCTTTGCGGGAGGGCCTCTACGAGCAGTACTTC.

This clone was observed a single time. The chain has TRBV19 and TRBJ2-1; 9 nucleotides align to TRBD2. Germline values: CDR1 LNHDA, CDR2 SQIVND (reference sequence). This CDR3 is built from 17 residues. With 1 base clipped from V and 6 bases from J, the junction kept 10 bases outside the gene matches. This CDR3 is CASSIAGTSWSVNEQFF. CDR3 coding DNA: TGTGCCAGTAGTATAGCTGGGACTAGCTGGTCGGTCAATGAGCAGTTCTTC.

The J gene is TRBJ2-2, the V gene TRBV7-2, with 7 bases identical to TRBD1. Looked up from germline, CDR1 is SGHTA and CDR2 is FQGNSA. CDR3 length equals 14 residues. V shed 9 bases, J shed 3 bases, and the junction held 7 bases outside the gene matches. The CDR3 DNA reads TGTGCCAGAAAGGGGGCGCGGTACACCGGGGAGCTGTTTTTT. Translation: CARKGARYTGELFF.

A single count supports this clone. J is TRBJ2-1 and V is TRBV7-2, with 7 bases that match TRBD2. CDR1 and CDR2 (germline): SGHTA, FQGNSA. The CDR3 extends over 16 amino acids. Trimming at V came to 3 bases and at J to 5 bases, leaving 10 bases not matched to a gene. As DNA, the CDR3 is TGTGCCAGCAGCTTTAGGGGAGGACTAGGGGACAATGAGCAGTTCTTC. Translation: CASSFRGGLGDNEQFF. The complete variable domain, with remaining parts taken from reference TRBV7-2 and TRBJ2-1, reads GAGVSQSPSNKVTEKGKDVELRCDPISGHTALYWYRQSLGQGLEFLIYFQGNSAPDKSGLPSDRFSAERTGGSVSTLTIQRTQQEDSAVYLCASSFRGGLGDNEQFFGPGTRLTVL.

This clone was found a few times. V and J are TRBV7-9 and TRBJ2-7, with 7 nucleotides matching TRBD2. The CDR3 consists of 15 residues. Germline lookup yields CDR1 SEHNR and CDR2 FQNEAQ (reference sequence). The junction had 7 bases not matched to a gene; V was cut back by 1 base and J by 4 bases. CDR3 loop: CASSLGVAGPYEQYF. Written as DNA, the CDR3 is TGTGCCAGCAGCTTAGGAGTAGCGGGCCCATACGAGCAGTACTTC.

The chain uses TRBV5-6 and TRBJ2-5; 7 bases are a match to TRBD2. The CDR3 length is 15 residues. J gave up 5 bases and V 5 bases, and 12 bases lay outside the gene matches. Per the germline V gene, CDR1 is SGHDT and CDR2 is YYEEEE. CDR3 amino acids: CASRAHSGFWETQYF. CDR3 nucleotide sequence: TGTGCCAGCAGGGCTCATAGCGGGTTCTGGGAGACCCAGTACTTC.

The CDR3 sequence: CASSQVLAVYNEQFF. The CDR3 bases are TGTGCCAGCAGCCAAGTACTAGCAGTATACAATGAGCAGTTCTTC. The chain has TRBV3-1 (or the pseudogene TRBV3-2) and TRBJ2-1; tentatively, D is TRBD2 (6 bases). The V end was cut by 1 base, the J end by 4 bases, with 11 bases between. Germline assignment: CDR1 LGHDT and CDR2 YNNKEL (reference sequence). The CDR3 is 15 residues long.

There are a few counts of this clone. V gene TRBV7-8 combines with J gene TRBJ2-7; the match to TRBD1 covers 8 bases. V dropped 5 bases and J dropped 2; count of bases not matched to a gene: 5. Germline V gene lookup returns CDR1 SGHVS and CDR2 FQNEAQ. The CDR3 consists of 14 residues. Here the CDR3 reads CASSRDRPTYEQYF. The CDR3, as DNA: TGTGCCAGCAGCCGGGACAGGCCCACCTACGAGCAGTACTTC. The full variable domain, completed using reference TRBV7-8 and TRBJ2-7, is GAGVSQSPRYKVAKRGQDVALRCDPISGHVSLFWYQQALGQGPEFLTYFQNEAQLDKSGLPSDRFFAERPEGSVSTLKIQRTQQEDSAVYLCASSRDRPTYEQYFGPGTRLTVT.

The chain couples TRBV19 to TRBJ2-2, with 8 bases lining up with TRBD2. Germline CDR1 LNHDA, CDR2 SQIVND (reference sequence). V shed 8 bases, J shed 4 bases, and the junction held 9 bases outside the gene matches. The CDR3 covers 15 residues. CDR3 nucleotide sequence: TGTGCCAGTGCCCTATCGGCGGGAGGCACCGGGGAGCTGTTTTTT. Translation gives CASALSAGGTGELFF.

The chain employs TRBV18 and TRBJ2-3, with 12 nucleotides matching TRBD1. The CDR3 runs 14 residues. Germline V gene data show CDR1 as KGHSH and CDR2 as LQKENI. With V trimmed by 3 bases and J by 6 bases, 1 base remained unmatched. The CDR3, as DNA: TGTGCCAGCTCACCGGGACAGGGGGCTGATACGCAGTATTTT. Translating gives CASSPGQGADTQYF.

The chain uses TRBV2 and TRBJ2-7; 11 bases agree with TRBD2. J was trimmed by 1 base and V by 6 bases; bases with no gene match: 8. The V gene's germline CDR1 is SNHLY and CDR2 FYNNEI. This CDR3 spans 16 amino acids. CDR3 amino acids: CASSFGLAGRSYEQYF. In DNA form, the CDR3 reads TGTGCCAGCAGCTTTGGACTAGCGGGCCGTTCCTACGAGCAGTACTTC.

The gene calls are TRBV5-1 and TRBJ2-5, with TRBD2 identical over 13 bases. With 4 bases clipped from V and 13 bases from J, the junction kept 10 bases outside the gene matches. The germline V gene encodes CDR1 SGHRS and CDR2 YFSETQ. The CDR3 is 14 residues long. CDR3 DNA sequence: TGCGCCAGCAGCCTAGGACTAGCGGGAGTTTTGCCGTACTTC. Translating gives CASSLGLAGVLPYF.

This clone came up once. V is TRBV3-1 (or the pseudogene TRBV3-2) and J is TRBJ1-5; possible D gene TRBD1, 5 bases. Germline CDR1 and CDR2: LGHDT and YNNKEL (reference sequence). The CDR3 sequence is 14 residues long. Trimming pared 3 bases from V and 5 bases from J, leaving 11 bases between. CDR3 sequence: CASSQLAGHQPQHF. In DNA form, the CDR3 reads TGTGCCAGCAGCCAGCTCGCGGGGCATCAGCCCCAGCATTTT.

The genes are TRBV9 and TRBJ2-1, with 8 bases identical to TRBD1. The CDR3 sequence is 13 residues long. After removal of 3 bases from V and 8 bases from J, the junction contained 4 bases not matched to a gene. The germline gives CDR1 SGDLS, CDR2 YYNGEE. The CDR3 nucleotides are TGTGCCAGCAGCGGGTGGACAGGGTATGAGCAGTTCTTC. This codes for CASSGWTGYEQFF.

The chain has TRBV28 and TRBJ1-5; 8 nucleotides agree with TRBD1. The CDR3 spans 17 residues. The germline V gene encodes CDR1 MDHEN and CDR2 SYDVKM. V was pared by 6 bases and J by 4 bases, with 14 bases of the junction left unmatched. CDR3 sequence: CASSLPGQAILNQPQHF. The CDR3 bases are TGTGCCAGCAGCCTCCCGGGACAGGCGATTCTTAATCAGCCCCAGCATTTT.